This TCR beta chain comes out of a study of patients and donors after allogeneic stem cell transplantation (dated by TCRdb to the early 2020s). As to this clonotype: What this receptor recognizes is not known. No base quality information exists; no much larger clone differs at one position.

Counted from cysteine to phenylalanine, this CDR3 has 16 amino acids. The read is trimmed to its CDR3 DNA, 48 bases read in frame from base 1. V loses 4 bases, J loses 1 base, and the germline ends lie 15 bases apart. According to the germline V gene, CDR1 reads SGHVS and CDR2 reads FNYEAQ. Receptors were amplified or captured by RT-PCR. TCRdb lists the instrument as NextSeq 550. The public sequencing data were trimmed at Q25 with fastp and processed into clonotypes with MiXCR by TCRdb, which kept only in-frame beta chains. When rows share a CDR3 protein, they turn into one entry using the most common DNA and genes. This sample has 30,000 to 40,000 distinct CDR3 sequences in its table, and roughly a third of those were observed once. Clones ranked in the top ten supply approximately 82% of the sample.

The clonotype comes from a human donor who was either an allogeneic HSCT recipient or a stem cell or donor lymphocyte infusion donor (not recorded which). It is not recorded whose cells these are; they may come from a transplant donor. The sequence joins TRBV7-6 to TRBJ2-3; the D gene is possibly TRBD1 or TRBD2, each agreeing over 5 bases. What was sequenced was blood, either unsorted or a sorted T cell fraction (not recorded which). The CDR3 loop reads CASSSEWGRGTDTQYF. The nucleotide sequence reads as follows: TGTGCCAGCAGCTCGGAGTGGGGACGGGGCACAGATACGCAGTATTTT. The full variable domain, completed from the reference TRBV7-6 and TRBJ2-3 proteins outside the CDR3, reads GAGVSQSPRYKVTKRGQDVALRCDPISGHVSLYWYRQALGQGPEFLTYFNYEAQQDKSGLPNDRFSAERPEGSISTLTIQRTEQRDSAMYRCASSSEWGRGTDTQYFGPGTRLTVL.